The 8 T cell receptor beta chains reported below all come from one sample, sequenced in a study of post-analysis software for immune sequencing data (dated by TCRdb to 2013 to 2016). Library preparation used PCR. Instrument used: Illumina HiSeq 2500. To reduce PCR and sequencing biases, unique molecular identifiers were built into the TCR beta cDNA libraries. The public reads were reanalyzed by TCRdb: fastp trimming at Q25, MiXCR alignment, in-frame beta chains only. Rows are unified per CDR3 protein, each entry keeping the most common DNA and genes. The sample contains roughly 870,000 distinct CDR3 sequences, approximately 53% of them found a single time. The top ten hold under 6% of the sample. These receptors' antigens are unknown. Results the study describes overall, beyond this receptor: About 5 TRBV segments, including TRBV5-6, TRBV5-1 and TRBV20-1, were significantly more frequent in patients than controls.

Material: blood. All receptors come from a girl aged 10 to 17 with multiple sclerosis.

This clonotype was observed a few times. The J gene is TRBJ2-5, the V gene TRBV10-3; a weak D match, TRBD1 (6 bases). Judging by the DNA end, TRBJ2-7 fits better; the J call may be wrong. The CDR3 spans 13 residues. Germline assignment: CDR1 ENHRY and CDR2 SYGVKD. The CDR3 is CAIGTTGPHEQYF. The CDR3 DNA follows: TGTGCCATCGGGACAACAGGGCCACACGAGCAGTACTTC.

The chain couples TRBV9 to TRBJ2-7; 9 nucleotides agree with TRBD1. The CDR3 extends over 15 amino acids. V trimming: 4 bases; J trimming: 3 bases; junction bases outside the gene matches: 8. The V gene's germline CDR1 is SGDLS and CDR2 YYNGEE. This CDR3 reads CASSSTGTGHYEQYF. CDR3 DNA: TGTGCCAGCAGCTCCACCGGGACAGGGCACTACGAGCAGTACTTC.

The chain carries TRBV29-1 and TRBJ2-5; 11 bases are a match to TRBD1. The trim removed 7 bases at V and 3 bases at J, leaving 4 bases unmatched. CDR1 is SQVTM and CDR2 is ANQGSEA in the germline V gene. This CDR3 has 13 amino acids. The CDR3 sequence is CSEGTGGKETQYF. The CDR3, as DNA: TGCAGCGAGGGGACAGGGGGTAAAGAGACCCAGTACTTC.

This chain links TRBV3-1 with TRBJ2-1; the match to TRBD2 covers 7 bases. The CDR3 consists of 15 residues. The germline gives CDR1 LGHDT, CDR2 YNNKEL (reference sequence). V dropped 1 base and J dropped 6; count of bases not matched to a gene: 6. The CDR3 coding sequence is TGTGCCAGCAGCCAAGCTGCTAGCGGAGCCAATGAGCAGTTCTTC. Translating gives CASSQAASGANEQFF.

This chain joins TRBV5-6 and TRBJ2-5, with 8 bases matching TRBD2. The germline V gene encodes CDR1 SGHDT and CDR2 YYEEEE. This CDR3 has 15 amino acids. V gave up 5 bases and J gave up 3 bases; unmatched junction bases: 9. The CDR3: CASRGGLVLEETQYF. The CDR3 nucleotides are TGTGCCAGCAGGGGGGGACTAGTCCTAGAAGAGACCCAGTACTTC.

J is TRBJ2-7 and V is TRBV20-1; D tentatively fits TRBD1 or TRBD2 (5 bases each). The DNA end is more similar to TRBJ2-4, so the J call may be wrong. Germline CDR1 DFQATT, CDR2 SNEGSKA (reference sequence). This CDR3 contains 16 residues. DNA for the CDR3: TGCAGTGCCGCCCACCCAGGGAGATTAACCAAAAACATTCAGTACTTC. Residues: CSAAHPGRLTKNIQYF.

This clonotype has just a few counts. The V call is TRBV20-1, the J call TRBJ2-3; 7 bases are shared with TRBD2. The CDR3 loop spans 15 amino acids. The V segment lost 3 bases and the J segment 0 bases; nucleotides outside the gene matches: 6. The germline CDR1 and CDR2 sequences are DFQATT and SNEGSKA (reference sequence). Here the CDR3 reads CSASGRLPSTDTQYF. The CDR3, as DNA: TGCAGTGCTAGCGGGAGGCTTCCTAGCACAGATACGCAGTATTTT.

The chain combines TRBV7-3 with TRBJ2-3; 9 bases align to TRBD2. The trim removed 1 base at V and 4 bases at J, leaving 3 bases unmatched. This CDR3 is 15 amino acids long. CDR1 is SGHTA and CDR2 is FQGTGA in the germline V gene. CDR3 DNA: TGTGCCAGCAGCTTAAGCGGGAGGGCCTCAGATACGCAGTATTTT. This sequence encodes CASSLSGRASDTQYF.